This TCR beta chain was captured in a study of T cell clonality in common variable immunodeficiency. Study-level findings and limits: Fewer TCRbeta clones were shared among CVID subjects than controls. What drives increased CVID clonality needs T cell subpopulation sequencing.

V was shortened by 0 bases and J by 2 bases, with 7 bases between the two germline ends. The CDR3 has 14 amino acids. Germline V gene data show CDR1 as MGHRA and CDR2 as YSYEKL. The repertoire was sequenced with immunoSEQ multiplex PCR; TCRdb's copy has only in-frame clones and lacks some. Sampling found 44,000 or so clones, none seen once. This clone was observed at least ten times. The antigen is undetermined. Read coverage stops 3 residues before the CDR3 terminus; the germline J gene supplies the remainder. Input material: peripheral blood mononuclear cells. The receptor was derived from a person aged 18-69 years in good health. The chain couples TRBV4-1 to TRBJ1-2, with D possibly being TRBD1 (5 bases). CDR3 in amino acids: CASSQDDRNYGYTF. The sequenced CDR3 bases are TGCGCCAGCAGCCAAGATGACAGAAACTATGGC.